One sample yielded the 12 T cell receptor beta chains listed below, sequenced in a study of cytomegalovirus exposure and HLA in healthy donors. PCR employed 60 Vbeta and 13 Jbeta primers. Sequenced by immunoSEQ multiplex PCR; TCRdb stores in-frame clones only, minus some. The sample shows roughly 200,000 clones, roughly 80% of them seen only once. Sequences were obtained from PBMCs. These receptors all come from a young woman in good health and CMV-seropositive.

V usage is TRBV10-3 and J usage is TRBJ2-7; D is undetermined. The germline gives CDR1 ENHRY, CDR2 SYGVKD. The CDR3 length is 14 residues. V was cut by 6 bases and J by 2 bases, with 14 bases left in between. CDR3 bases: TGTGCCATCAGCCCCCACCAGGTGGCCTACGAGCAGTACTTC. Translation gives CAISPHQVAYEQYF.

The chain has TRBV27 and TRBJ2-2; 7 positions match TRBD2. Germline CDR1 is MNHEY and CDR2 is SMNVEV (reference sequence). V trimming: 6 bases; J trimming: 5 bases; junction bases outside the gene matches: 3. The CDR3 consists of 13 residues. CDR3 protein: CASRKGGTGELFF. For the CDR3, the DNA is TGTGCCAGCAGAAAGGGAGGGACCGGGGAGCTGTTTTTT.

CDR3 residues: CAAVSGGARYQETQYF. CDR3 coding DNA: TGTGCCGCGGTTAGCGGGGGGGCTAGGTACCAAGAGACCCAGTACTTC. J is TRBJ2-5 and V is TRBV6-4; 11 positions agree with TRBD2. Germline V gene data show CDR1 as MRHNA and CDR2 as SNTAGT. Trimming cost V 11 bases and J 0 bases; bases outside gene matches: 11. This CDR3 comprises 16 residues.

V is TRBV15 and J is TRBJ1-3; D uncertain. The V and J ends lost 0 bases and 0 bases respectively, with 9 bases between them. The length of the CDR3 is 16 residues. Germline CDR1 reads LNHNV; CDR2 reads YYDKDF (reference sequence). In DNA, the CDR3 is TGTGCCACCAGCAGAGATTATGGCAGCTCTGGAAACACCATATATTTT. The encoded protein is CATSRDYGSSGNTIYF.

V gene TRBV7-2 combines with J gene TRBJ2-7; weak D call: TRBD2 (6 bases). The CDR3 is 15 amino acids. The V gene's germline CDR1 is SGHTA and CDR2 FQGNSA. With 1 base removed from V and 3 bases from J, the gap between germline ends came to 13 bases. The CDR3 here is CASSLDGGLRYEQYF. CDR3 sequence (DNA): TGTGCCAGCAGCTTAGACGGGGGTCTTCGCTACGAGCAGTACTTC.

This clone has more than one count but fewer than ten. The rearrangement uses TRBV29-1 and TRBJ1-2; 7 bases line up with TRBD1. Germline CDR1 and CDR2: SQVTM and ANQGSEA. The CDR3 has 12 amino acids. With 6 bases clipped from V and 4 bases from J, the junction kept 5 bases outside the gene matches. The CDR3 sequence is CSVSTGAYGYTF. The CDR3 bases are TGCAGCGTCTCTACAGGGGCCTATGGCTACACCTTC.

The rearrangement joins TRBV6-1 to TRBJ1-4, with D perhaps matching TRBD1 (5 bases). This CDR3 is built from 15 residues. Germline-derived CDR1 and CDR2 are MNHNS and SASEGT. V shed 8 bases and J shed 10 bases, with 23 bases lying between them. Written as DNA, the CDR3 is TGTGCCAGCCACCAAAACGGGCAGGGAGGTGGAAAACTGTTTTTT. Its translation is CASHQNGQGGGKLFF.

The chain combines TRBV5-1 with TRBJ2-3, with 7 bases identical to TRBD1. The CDR3 totals 14 residues. V lost 4 bases and J lost 2; bases outside the gene matches: 4. CDR1 and CDR2 (germline): SGHRS, YFSETQ. The CDR3: CASSLGQVTDTQYF. In DNA form, the CDR3 reads TGCGCCAGCAGCCTAGGACAGGTCACAGATACGCAGTATTTT.

Concerning this clone: Its ends do not fully match the called genes, so a read error is possible. The rearrangement links TRBV7-7 to TRBJ1-4; 9 bases are a match to TRBD1. From germline, CDR1 is SSHAT and CDR2 FNYEAQ (reference sequence). The length of the CDR3 is 14 residues. The CDR3 reads CASSPGTGNEKLFF. CDR3 DNA sequence: TGTGCTAGCAGCCCTGGGACAGGGAATGAAAAACTGTTTTTT. Full variable domain (outside the CDR3, taken from reference TRBV7-7 and TRBJ1-4): GAGVSQSPRYKVTKRGQDVTLRCDPISSHATLYWYQQALGQGPEFLTYFNYEAQPDKSGLPSDRFSAERPEGSISTLTIQRTEQRDSAMYRCASSPGTGNEKLFFGSGTQLSVL.

This chain uses TRBV15 with TRBJ2-7, with 11 bases identical to TRBD1. Germline CDR1 and CDR2: LNHNV and YYDKDF (reference sequence). Trimming cost V 0 bases and J 1 base; bases outside gene matches: 5. This CDR3 region has 17 residues. CDR3 residues: CATSRDTGTGGSYEQYF. In nucleotides, the CDR3 is TGTGCCACCAGCAGAGATACCGGGACAGGGGGTTCCTACGAGCAGTACTTC.

This clone was counted once. J is TRBJ2-6 and V is TRBV7-9, with 8 nucleotides matching TRBD1. CDR1 and CDR2 from the germline V gene are SEHNR and FQNEAQ (reference sequence). CDR3 length equals 17 residues. The trim removed 4 bases at V and 2 bases at J, leaving 7 bases unmatched. CDR3 amino acids: CASSSRLTGAGANVLTF. The CDR3 coding sequence is TGTGCCAGCAGCTCTAGACTGACAGGGGCTGGGGCCAACGTCCTGACTTTC.

The rearrangement links TRBV5-1 to TRBJ2-2, with 14 nucleotides matching TRBD2. Germline assignment: CDR1 SGHRS and CDR2 YFSETQ. The CDR3 is 17 residues long. V was pared by 3 bases and J by 7 bases, with 8 bases of the junction left unmatched. CDR3 amino acids: CASSYQGLAGGIGELFF. CDR3 nucleotides: TGCGCCAGCAGCTACCAAGGACTAGCGGGGGGTATCGGGGAGCTGTTTTTT.